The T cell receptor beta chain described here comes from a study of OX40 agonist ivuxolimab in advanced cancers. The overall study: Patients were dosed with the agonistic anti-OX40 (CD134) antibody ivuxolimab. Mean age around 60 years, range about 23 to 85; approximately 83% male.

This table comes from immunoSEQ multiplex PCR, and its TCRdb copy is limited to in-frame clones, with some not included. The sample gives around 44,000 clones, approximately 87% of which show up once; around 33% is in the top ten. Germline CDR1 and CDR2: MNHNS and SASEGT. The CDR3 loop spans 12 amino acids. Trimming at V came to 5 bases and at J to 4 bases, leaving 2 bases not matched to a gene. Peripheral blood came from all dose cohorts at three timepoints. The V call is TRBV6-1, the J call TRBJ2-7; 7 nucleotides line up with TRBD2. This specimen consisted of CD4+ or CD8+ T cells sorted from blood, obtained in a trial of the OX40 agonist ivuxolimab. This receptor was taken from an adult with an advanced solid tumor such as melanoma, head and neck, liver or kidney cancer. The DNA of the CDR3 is TGTGCCAGCAGTATGCGGGGGTACGAGCAGTACTTC. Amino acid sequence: CASSMRGYEQYF.